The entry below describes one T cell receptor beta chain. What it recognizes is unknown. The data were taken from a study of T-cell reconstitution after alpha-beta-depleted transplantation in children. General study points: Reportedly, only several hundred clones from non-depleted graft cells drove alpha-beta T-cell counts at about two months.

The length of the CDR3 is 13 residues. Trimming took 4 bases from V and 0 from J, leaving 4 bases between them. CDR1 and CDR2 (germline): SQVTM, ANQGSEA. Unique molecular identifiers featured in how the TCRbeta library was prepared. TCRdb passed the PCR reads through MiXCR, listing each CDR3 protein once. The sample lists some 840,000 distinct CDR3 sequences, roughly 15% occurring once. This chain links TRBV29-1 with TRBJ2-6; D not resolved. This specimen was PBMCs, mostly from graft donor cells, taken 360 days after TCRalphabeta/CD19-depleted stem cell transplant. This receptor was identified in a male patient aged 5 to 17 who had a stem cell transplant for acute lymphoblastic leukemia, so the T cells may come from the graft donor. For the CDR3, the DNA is TGCAGCGTTGGGTACTCTGGGGCCAACGTCCTGACTTTC. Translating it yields CSVGYSGANVLTF.